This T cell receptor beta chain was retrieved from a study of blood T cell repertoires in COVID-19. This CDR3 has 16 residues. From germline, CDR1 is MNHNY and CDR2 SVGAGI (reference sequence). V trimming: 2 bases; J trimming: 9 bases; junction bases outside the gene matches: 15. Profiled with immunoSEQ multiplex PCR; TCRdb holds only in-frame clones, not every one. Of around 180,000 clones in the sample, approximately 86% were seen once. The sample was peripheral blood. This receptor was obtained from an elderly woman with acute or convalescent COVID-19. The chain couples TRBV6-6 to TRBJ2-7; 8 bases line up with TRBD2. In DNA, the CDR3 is TGTGCCAGCAGTTACGCCGCCGGGGGGGAATCGGGCGGGCAGTACTTC. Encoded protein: CASSYAAGGESGGQYF.